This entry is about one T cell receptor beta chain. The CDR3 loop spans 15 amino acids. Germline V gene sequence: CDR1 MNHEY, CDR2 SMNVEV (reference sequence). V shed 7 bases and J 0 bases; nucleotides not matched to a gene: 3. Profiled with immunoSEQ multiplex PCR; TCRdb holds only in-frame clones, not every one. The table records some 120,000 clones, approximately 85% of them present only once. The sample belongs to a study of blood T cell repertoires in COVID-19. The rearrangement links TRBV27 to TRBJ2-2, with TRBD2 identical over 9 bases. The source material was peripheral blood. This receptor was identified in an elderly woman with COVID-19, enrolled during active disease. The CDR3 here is CASTASGTNTGELFF. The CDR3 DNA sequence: TGTGCCAGCACGGCTAGCGGGACGAACACCGGGGAGCTGTTTTTT.